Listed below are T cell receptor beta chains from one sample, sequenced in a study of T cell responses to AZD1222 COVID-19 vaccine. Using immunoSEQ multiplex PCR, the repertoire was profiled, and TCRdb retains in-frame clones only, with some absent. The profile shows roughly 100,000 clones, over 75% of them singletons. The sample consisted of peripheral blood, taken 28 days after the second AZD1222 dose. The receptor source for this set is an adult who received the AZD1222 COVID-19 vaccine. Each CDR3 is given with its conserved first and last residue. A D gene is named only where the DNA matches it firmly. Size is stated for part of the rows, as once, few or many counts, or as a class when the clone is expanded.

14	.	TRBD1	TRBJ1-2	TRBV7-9	TGTGCCAGCAGCTTGGGACAGGGGGCCTATGGCTACACCTTC	CASSLGQGAYGYTF
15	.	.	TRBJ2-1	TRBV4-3	TGCGCCAGCAGCTTGGACTGGACCAACTACAATGAGCAGTTCTTC	CASSLDWTNYNEQFF
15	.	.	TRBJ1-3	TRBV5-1	TGCGCCAGCAGCCCGACGGGGGGCCTTGGAAACACCATATATTTT	CASSPTGGLGNTIYF
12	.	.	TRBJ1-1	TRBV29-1	TGCAGCGTTGAAGGCCAGGGGACTGAAGCTTTCTTT	CSVEGQGTEAFF
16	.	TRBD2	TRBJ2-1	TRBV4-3	TGCGCCAGCAGCCAAGTCTCCCCGGGAGGGCGAAATGAGCAGTTCTTC	CASSQVSPGGRNEQFF
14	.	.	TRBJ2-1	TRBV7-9	TGTGCCAGCAGCGATAGAGCCTCCTACAATGAGCAGTTCTTC	CASSDRASYNEQFF
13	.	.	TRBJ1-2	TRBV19	TGTGCCAGTAGTATGGGCACTTACTATGGCTACACCTTC	CASSMGTYYGYTF
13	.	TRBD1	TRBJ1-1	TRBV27	TGTGCCAGTGGGACAGGGGTATACACTGAAGCTTTCTTT	CASGTGVYTEAFF
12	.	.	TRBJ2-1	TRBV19	TGTGCCAGTAGTCCCGGACTTGGTGAGCAGTTCTTC	CASSPGLGEQFF
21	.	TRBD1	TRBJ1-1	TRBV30	TGTGCCTGGAGTCCCGGGACAGTCGTTTCCCGAACCGCACATATGAACACTGAAGCTTTCTTT	CAWSPGTVVSRTAHMNTEAFF
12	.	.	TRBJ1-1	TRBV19	TGTGCCAGTAGCGTTGGGTACACTGAAGCTTTCTTT	CASSVGYTEAFF
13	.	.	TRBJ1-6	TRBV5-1	TGCGCCAGCAGCCCAGACACTGGTTCGGCCCTCCACTTT	CASSPDTGSALHF
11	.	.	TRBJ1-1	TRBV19	TGTGCCAGTAGAGGGAACACTGAAGCTTTCTTT	CASRGNTEAFF
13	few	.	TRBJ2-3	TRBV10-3	TGTGCCAGCAAAGGGGGAGGCACAGATACGCAGTATTTT	CASKGGGTDTQYF
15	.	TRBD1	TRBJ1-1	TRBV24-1	TGTGCCACCAGTGATTCGCGACAGGGGGACACTGAAGCTTTCTTT	CATSDSRQGDTEAFF
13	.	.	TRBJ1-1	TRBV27	TGTGCCAGCAAGCGGAGGTGGGACACTGAAGCTTTCTTT	CASKRRWDTEAFF
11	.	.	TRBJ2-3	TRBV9	TGTGCCAGCCCTTCGACGGATACGCAGTATTTT	CASPSTDTQYF
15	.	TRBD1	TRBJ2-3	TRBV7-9	TGTGCCAGCAGCCGCCGGGACAGGGGGGAAGATACGCAGTATTTT	CASSRRDRGEDTQYF
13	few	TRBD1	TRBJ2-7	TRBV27	TGTGCCAGCAGTTCCAGGGGGTCCTACGAGCAGTACTTC	CASSSRGSYEQYF
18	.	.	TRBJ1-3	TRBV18	TGTGCCAGCTCACCACAGAATTTATTGGGGAACTCTGGAAACACCATATATTTT	CASSPQNLLGNSGNTIYF
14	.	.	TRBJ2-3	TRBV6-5	TGTGCCAGCGGCGCGACAACTGCACCAGATACGCAGTATTTT	CASGATTAPDTQYF
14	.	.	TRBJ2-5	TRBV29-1	TGCAGCGTAGAGACTTTAGGGTCATGGGAGACCCAGTACTTC	CSVETLGSWETQYF
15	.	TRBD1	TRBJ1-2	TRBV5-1	TGCGCCAGCAGATCCGGGACAGGGAGATACTATGGCTACACCTTC	CASRSGTGRYYGYTF
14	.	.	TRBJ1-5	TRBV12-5	TGTGCTAGTGGTGTCCCAGGGGGCAATCAGCCCCAGCATTTT	CASGVPGGNQPQHF
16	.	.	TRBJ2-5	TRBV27	TGTGCCAGCAGTTTATCGAGTGCTCGGGGACGGAAGGGCCAGTACTTC	CASSLSSARGRKGQYF
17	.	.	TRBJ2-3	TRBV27	TGTGCCAGCAGTTCGGGCAGGCTTCTTACTACCACAGATACGCAGTATTTT	CASSSGRLLTTTDTQYF
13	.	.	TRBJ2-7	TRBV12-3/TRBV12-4	TGTGCCAGCAGTGTCCTACAGGGCTACGAGCAGTACTTC	CASSVLQGYEQYF
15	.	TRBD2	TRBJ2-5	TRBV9	TGTGCCAGCAGCGTAATGGCGACTAGCGAAGAGACCCAGTACTTC	CASSVMATSEETQYF
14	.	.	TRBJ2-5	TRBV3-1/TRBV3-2	TGTGCCAGCAGCCAAGATCCGGGACTAGAGACCCAGTACTTC	CASSQDPGLETQYF
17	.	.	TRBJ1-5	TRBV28	TGTGCCAGCAGTCCCGGGGAGGGCCACAGGAGCAATCAGCCCCAGCATTTT	CASSPGEGHRSNQPQHF
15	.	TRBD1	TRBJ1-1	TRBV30	TGTGCCTGGAGGGCCCGGGACAGGGAGGGCACTGAAGCTTTCTTT	CAWRARDREGTEAFF
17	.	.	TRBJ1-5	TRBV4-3	TGCGCCAGCAGCCAAGTTGGCGGCAGAGGGGTCCGCCAGCCCCAGCATTTT	CASSQVGGRGVRQPQHF
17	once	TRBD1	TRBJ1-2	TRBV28	TGTGCCAGCAGTTTAGGGACAGGGGGCGTGAAAAGCTATGGCTACACCTTC	CASSLGTGGVKSYGYTF
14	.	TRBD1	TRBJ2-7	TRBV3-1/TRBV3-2	TGTGCCAGCAGCCAAGAGGGACAGACCTACGAGCAGTACTTC	CASSQEGQTYEQYF
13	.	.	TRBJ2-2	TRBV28	TGTGCCAGCAGCCAGGGGAGCACCGGGGAGCTGTTTTTT	CASSQGSTGELFF
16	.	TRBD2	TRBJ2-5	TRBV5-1	TGCGCCAGCAGCTTGGCTAGCGGGGGGTTCCAAGAGACCCAGTACTTC	CASSLASGGFQETQYF
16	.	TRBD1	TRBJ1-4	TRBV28	TGTGCCAGCAGCGCTACAGGGGGCCCTAGTAGTGAAAAACTGTTTTTT	CASSATGGPSSEKLFF
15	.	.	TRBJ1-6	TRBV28	TGTGCCAGCAGTCGTTCGACAGGAAATAATTCACCCCTCCACTTT	CASSRSTGNNSPLHF
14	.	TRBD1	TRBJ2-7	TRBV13	TGTGCCAGCAGCTTAGGCGACAGGGGCTACGAGCAGTACTTC	CASSLGDRGYEQYF
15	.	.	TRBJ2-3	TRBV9	TGTGCCAGCAGCGTAGATCTAGCGACCCGGGATACGCAGTATTTT	CASSVDLATRDTQYF
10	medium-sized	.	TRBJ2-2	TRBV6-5	TGTGCCAGCTTCCAGGGTGAGCTGTTTTTT	CASFQGELFF
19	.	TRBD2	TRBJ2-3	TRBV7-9	TGTGCCAGCAGCTACTTTCCGGGACTAGCGGGAGAGGGCACAGATACGCAGTATTTT	CASSYFPGLAGEGTDTQYF